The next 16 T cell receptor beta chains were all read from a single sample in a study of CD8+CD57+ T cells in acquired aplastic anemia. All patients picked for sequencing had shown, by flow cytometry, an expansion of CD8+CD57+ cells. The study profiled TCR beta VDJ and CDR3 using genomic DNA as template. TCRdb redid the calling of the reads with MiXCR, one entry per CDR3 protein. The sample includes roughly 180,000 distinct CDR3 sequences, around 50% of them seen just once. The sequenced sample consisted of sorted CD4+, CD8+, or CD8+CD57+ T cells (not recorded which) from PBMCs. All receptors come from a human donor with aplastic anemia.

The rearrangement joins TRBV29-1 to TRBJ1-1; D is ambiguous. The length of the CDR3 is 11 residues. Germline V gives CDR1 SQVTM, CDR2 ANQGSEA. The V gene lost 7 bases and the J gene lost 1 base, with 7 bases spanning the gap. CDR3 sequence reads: CSGSENTEAFF. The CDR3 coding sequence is TGCAGCGGTTCAGAGAACACTGAAGCTTTCTTT.

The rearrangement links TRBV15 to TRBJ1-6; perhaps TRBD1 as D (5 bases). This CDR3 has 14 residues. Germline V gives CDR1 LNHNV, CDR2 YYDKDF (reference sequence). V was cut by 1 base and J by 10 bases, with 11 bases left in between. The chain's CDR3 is CATSRVGVGSPLHF. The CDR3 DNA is TGTGCCACCAGCAGAGTGGGGGTAGGCTCACCCCTCCACTTT.

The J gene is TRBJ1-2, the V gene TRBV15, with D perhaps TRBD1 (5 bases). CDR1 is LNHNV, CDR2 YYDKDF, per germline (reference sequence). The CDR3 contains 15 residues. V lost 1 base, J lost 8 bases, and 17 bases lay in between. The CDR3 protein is CATSRGFRDWHGYTF. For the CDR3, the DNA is TGTGCCACCAGCAGAGGGTTCAGGGACTGGCACGGCTACACCTTC.

CDR3 in amino acids: CATSRKTGDATDTQYF. In DNA, the CDR3 is TGTGCCACCAGCAGAAAGACAGGGGATGCGACAGATACGCAGTATTTT. The V gene is TRBV15, the J gene TRBJ2-3; TRBD1 matches at 8 bases. The J segment lost 3 bases and the V segment lost 2 bases, leaving 7 bases of the junction unmatched. This CDR3 is 16 amino acids long. Germline assignment: CDR1 LNHNV and CDR2 YYDKDF (reference sequence).

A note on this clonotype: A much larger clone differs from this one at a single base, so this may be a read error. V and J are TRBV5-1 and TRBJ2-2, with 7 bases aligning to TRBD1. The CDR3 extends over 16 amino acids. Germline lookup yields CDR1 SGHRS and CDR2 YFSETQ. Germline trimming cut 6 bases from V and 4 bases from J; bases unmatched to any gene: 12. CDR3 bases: TGCGCCAGCAACCCCGGACAGGACCTTAGCACCGGGGAGCTGTTTTTT. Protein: CASNPGQDLSTGELFF. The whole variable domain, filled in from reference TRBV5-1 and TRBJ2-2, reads KAGVTQTPRYLIKTRGQQVTLSCSPISGHRSVSWYQQTPGQGLQFLFEYFSETQRNKGNFPGRFSGRQFSNSRSEMNVSTLELGDSALYLCASNPGQDLSTGELFFGEGSRLTVL.

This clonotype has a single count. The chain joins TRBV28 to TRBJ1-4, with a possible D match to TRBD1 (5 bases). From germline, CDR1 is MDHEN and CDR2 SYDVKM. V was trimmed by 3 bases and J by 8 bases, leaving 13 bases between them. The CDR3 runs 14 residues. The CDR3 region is CASSLGGSREKLFF. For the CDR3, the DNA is TGTGCCAGCAGTTTGGGGGGGAGTAGGGAAAAACTGTTTTTT.

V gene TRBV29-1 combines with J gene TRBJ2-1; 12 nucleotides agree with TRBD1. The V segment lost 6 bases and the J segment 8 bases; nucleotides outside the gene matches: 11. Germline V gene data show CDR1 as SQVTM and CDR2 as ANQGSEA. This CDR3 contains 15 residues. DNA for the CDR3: TGCAGCGTCGACCCGGGACAGGGGGCAGGGGATGAGCAGTTCTTC. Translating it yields CSVDPGQGAGDEQFF.

CDR3 in DNA: TGTGCCAGCAGTGTAGATCGGGGGGCGGCTTCACCCCTCCACTTT. Residues: CASSVDRGAASPLHF. The genes are TRBV2 and TRBJ1-6; tentatively, D is TRBD1 (6 bases). The length of the CDR3 is 15 residues. The V and J ends lost 4 bases and 9 bases respectively, with 16 bases between them. The germline V gene has CDR1 SNHLY and CDR2 FYNNEI.

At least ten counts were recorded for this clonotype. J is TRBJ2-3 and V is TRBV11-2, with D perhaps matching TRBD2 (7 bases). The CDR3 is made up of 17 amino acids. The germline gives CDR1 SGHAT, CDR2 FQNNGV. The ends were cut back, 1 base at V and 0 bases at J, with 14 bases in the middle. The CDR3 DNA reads TGTGCCAGCAGCTTAGGGGGGGCCGGGGGGAGCACAGATACGCAGTATTTT. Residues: CASSLGGAGGSTDTQYF.

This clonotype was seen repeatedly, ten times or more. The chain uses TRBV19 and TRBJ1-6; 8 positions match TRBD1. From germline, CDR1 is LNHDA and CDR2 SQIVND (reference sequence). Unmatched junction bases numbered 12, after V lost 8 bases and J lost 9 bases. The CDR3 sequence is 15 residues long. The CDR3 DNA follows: TGTGCCAGTCAAGCTGGCCGGGACAGGTCTTCACCCCTCCACTTT. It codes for CASQAGRDRSSPLHF.

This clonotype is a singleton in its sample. CDR3 amino acids: CASSYSIVVVEQGANEAFF. Here the CDR3 DNA reads TGTGCCAGCAGTTACTCGATAGTAGTCGTGGAACAGGGGGCGAATGAAGCTTTCTTT. The rearrangement links TRBV6-2 or TRBV6-3 to TRBJ1-1; 9 nucleotides match TRBD1. This CDR3 is 19 amino acids long. V gave up 0 bases and J gave up 7 bases; unmatched junction bases: 18. Germline V gives CDR1 MNHEY, CDR2 SVGEGT.

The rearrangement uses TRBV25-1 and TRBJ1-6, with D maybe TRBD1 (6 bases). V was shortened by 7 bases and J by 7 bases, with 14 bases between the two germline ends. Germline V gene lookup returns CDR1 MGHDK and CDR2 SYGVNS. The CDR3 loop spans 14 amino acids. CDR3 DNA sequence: TGTGCCAGCACCCGTACAGGGCTCAATTCACCCCTCCACTTT. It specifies CASTRTGLNSPLHF.

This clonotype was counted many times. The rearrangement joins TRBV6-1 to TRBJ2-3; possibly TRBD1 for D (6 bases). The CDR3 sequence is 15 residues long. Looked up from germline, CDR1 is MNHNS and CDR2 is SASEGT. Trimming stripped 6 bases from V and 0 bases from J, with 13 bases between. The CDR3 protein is CASSPGHRSTDTQYF. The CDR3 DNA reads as TGTGCCAGCAGCCCGGGACACAGAAGCACAGATACGCAGTATTTT.

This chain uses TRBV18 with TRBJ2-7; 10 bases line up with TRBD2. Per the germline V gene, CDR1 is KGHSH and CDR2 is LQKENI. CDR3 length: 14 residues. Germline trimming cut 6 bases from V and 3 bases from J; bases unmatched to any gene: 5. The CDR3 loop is CASSPTSGDYEQYF. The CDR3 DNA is TGTGCCAGCTCTCCAACTAGCGGGGACTACGAGCAGTACTTC.

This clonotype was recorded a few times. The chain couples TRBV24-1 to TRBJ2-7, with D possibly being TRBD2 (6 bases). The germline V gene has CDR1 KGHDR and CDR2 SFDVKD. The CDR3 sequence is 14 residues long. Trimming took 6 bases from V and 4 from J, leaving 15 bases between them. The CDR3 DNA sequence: TGTGCCACCAGTACCGGGACTCCTCCGTACGAGCAGTACTTC. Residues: CATSTGTPPYEQYF.

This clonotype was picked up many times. As DNA, the CDR3 is TGTGCCACCAGCAGAGATCAGGAAGGGGTGGGAGAGACCCAGTACTTC. Translated, it gives CATSRDQEGVGETQYF. The J gene is TRBJ2-5, the V gene TRBV15, with D possibly TRBD1 on 5 matching bases. The CDR3 length is 16 residues. Germline V gene sequence: CDR1 LNHNV, CDR2 YYDKDF (reference sequence). V shed 0 bases and J shed 4 bases, with 15 bases lying between them. The whole variable domain, filled in from reference TRBV15 and TRBJ2-5, reads DAMVIQNPRYQVTQFGKPVTLSCSQTLNHNVMYWYQQKSSQAPKLLFHYYDKDFNNEADTPDNFQSRRPNTSFCFLDIRSPGLGDTAMYLCATSRDQEGVGETQYFGPGTRLLVL.